This is a list of T cell receptor beta chains from one sample in a study of shared clonotypes between healthy human individuals. Clones were read by immunoSEQ multiplex PCR, and TCRdb kept only the in-frame ones, dropping some. Of 2 million or so clones listed, about 94% are singletons. What was sequenced was naive CD8+ T cells sorted from blood. These receptors all come from a young man in good health. The CDR3 runs from the conserved cysteine through the conserved F or W. D genes are given only for firm matches. Rows give clone size only sometimes, using once, few, many, or a class for an expanded clone.

CASSLGAIYEQYF,TGTGCCAGTAGTTTGGGGGCTATCTACGAGCAGTACTTC,TRBV19,-,13,TRBJ2-7,-
CAISLTGREPFTDTQYF,TGTGCCATCAGCCTGACAGGCCGAGAGCCTTTCACAGATACGCAGTATTTT,TRBV10-3,-,17,TRBJ2-3,-
CASSPRTGQYNEQFF,TGTGCCAGCAGCCCTCGGACAGGTCAATACAATGAGCAGTTCTTC,TRBV9,-,15,TRBJ2-1,TRBD1
CATSRDRGLYNEQFF,TGTGCCACCAGCAGAGACAGGGGGCTCTACAATGAGCAGTTCTTC,TRBV15,-,15,TRBJ2-1,TRBD1
CASSPQGASGEAFF,TGTGCCAGCAGCCCTCAGGGGGCGTCCGGTGAAGCTTTCTTT,TRBV5-4,once,14,TRBJ1-1,TRBD1
CASSQGNRGYEQYF,TGCGCCAGCAGCCAAGGAAACAGGGGCTACGAGCAGTACTTC,TRBV4-1,-,14,TRBJ2-7,TRBD1
CASSGHRDSAEAFF,TGTGCCAGCAGCGGGCACAGGGATTCCGCTGAAGCTTTCTTT,TRBV9,-,14,TRBJ1-1,-
CASSPTGVGNQPQHF,TGTGCCAGCAGTCCGACGGGGGTTGGCAATCAGCCCCAGCATTTT,TRBV28,-,15,TRBJ1-5,-
CASSLEIGRVQPQHF,TGTGCCAGCAGCTTGGAGATAGGGAGGGTTCAGCCCCAGCATTTT,TRBV5-5,-,15,TRBJ1-5,-
CASSPQQVYSNQPQHF,TGTGCCAGCAGCCCTCAGCAGGTCTATAGCAATCAGCCCCAGCATTTT,TRBV27,once,16,TRBJ1-5,-
CASSEAFWGTDTQYF,TGTGCCAGCAGTGAAGCGTTTTGGGGGACAGATACGCAGTATTTT,TRBV2,once,15,TRBJ2-3,-
CASSLGAGGNTEAFF,TGTGCCAGCAGTTTGGGAGCAGGGGGAAACACTGAAGCTTTCTTT,TRBV28,-,15,TRBJ1-1,TRBD1
CASSFRGGGETGELFF,TGTGCCAGCAGCTTCCGGGGAGGGGGCGAAACCGGGGAGCTGTTTTTT,TRBV11-2,-,16,TRBJ2-2,-
CAWNPGHPEKLFF,TGTGCCTGGAATCCGGGACACCCCGAAAAACTGTTTTTT,TRBV30,-,13,TRBJ1-4,-
CAWRARQAAAAGGYTF,TGTGCCTGGAGGGCTAGACAGGCCGCCGCGGCGGGAGGCTACACCTTC,TRBV30,-,16,TRBJ1-2,-
CASSYTLPGELFF,TGTGCCAGCAGTTACACCCTCCCCGGGGAGCTGTTTTTT,TRBV6-5,once,13,TRBJ2-2,-
CASSSPYGGNEQYF,TGTGCCAGCAGCTCGCCCTATGGGGGCAACGAGCAGTACTTC,TRBV7-8,-,14,TRBJ2-7,-
CASSYQSRVKKELFF,TGTGCCAGCAGTTATCAAAGCAGGGTAAAGAAAGAACTGTTTTTT,TRBV6-9,-,15,TRBJ1-4,-
CASSPSPQGAYEQYF,TGCGCCAGCAGCCCCTCCCCTCAAGGGGCCTACGAGCAGTACTTC,TRBV4-1,once,15,TRBJ2-7,-
CASSHLRTGELFF,TGTGCCAGCAGTCACCTACGAACCGGGGAGCTGTTTTTT,TRBV14,-,13,TRBJ2-2,-
CASSGTGQGAYGYTF,TGTGCCAGCAGCGGAACCGGACAGGGAGCCTATGGCTACACCTTC,TRBV9,-,15,TRBJ1-2,TRBD1
CASSDSEQFF,TGTGCCAGCAGTGATAGTGAGCAGTTCTTC,TRBV2,-,10,TRBJ2-1,-
CASSLTLVNSPLHF,TGTGCCAGCAGCTTGACACTGGTGAATTCACCCCTCCACTTT,TRBV9,few,14,TRBJ1-6,-
CASSEVTPYEQYF,TGCGCCAGCAGTGAAGTGACTCCTTACGAGCAGTACTTC,TRBV10-2,-,13,TRBJ2-7,-
CASSLDGTGGWNEQFF,TGTGCCAGCAGCTTAGATGGCACAGGGGGGTGGAATGAGCAGTTCTTC,TRBV13,-,16,TRBJ2-1,TRBD1
CASSSNLAGLSEQYF,TGTGCCAGCAGCTCAAATCTAGCGGGATTATCCGAGCAGTACTTC,TRBV7-2,once,15,TRBJ2-7,TRBD2
CASSLLGPDSPLHF,TGTGCCAGCAGCTTACTAGGTCCTGATTCACCCCTCCACTTT,TRBV11-2,-,14,TRBJ1-6,-
CATSRGPPWGVRQYF,TGTGCCACCAGCAGGGGCCCCCCGTGGGGAGTAAGGCAGTACTTC,TRBV15,once,15,TRBJ2-7,-
CASSLAGGEAFF,TGCGCCAGCAGCTTGGCAGGGGGAGAAGCTTTCTTT,TRBV5-1,-,12,TRBJ1-1,TRBD1
CASSPVWGEGVFTEAFF,TGTGCCAGCAGCCCTGTGTGGGGAGAGGGGGTGTTCACTGAAGCTTTCTTT,TRBV5-6,-,17,TRBJ1-1,-
CASRGVYSYEQYF,TGTGCCAGCAGGGGGGTCTACTCCTACGAGCAGTACTTC,TRBV28,-,13,TRBJ2-7,-
CASSESGGSPYNEQFF,TGCGCCAGCAGTGAGTCCGGTGGCAGTCCCTACAATGAGCAGTTCTTC,TRBV10-1,-,16,TRBJ2-1,-
CASSTTSGVNYEQYF,TGTGCCAGTAGTACAACTAGCGGGGTTAACTACGAGCAGTACTTC,TRBV19,-,15,TRBJ2-7,TRBD2
CASSEYLGQNGNQPQHF,TGTGCCAGCAGTGAGTATTTGGGTCAGAACGGCAATCAGCCCCAGCATTTT,TRBV2,once,17,TRBJ1-5,-
CASSATTSGGIEQYF,TGCGCCAGCAGCGCGACGACTAGCGGGGGAATCGAGCAGTACTTC,TRBV5-1,-,15,TRBJ2-7,TRBD2
CAISNTGTVRGYTF,TGTGCCATCAGTAACACAGGGACCGTAAGGGGCTACACCTTC,TRBV10-3,-,14,TRBJ1-2,-
CASSYTGLSYEQYF,TGTGCCAGCAGCTACACGGGACTTTCCTACGAGCAGTACTTC,TRBV27,-,14,TRBJ2-7,-
CASSSRPTYEQYF,TGTGCCAGCAGTTCACGGCCAACCTACGAGCAGTACTTC,TRBV27,-,13,TRBJ2-7,-
CASSSGTGFEQYF,TGTGCCAGCAGTTCCGGAACAGGGTTCGAGCAGTACTTC,TRBV27,-,13,TRBJ2-7,-
CASSPHPGTQETQYF,TGTGCCAGCAGTCCCCACCCGGGCACCCAAGAGACCCAGTACTTC,TRBV28,once,15,TRBJ2-5,-
CASSQELAGAYNEQFF,TGCGCCAGCAGCCAAGAACTAGCGGGGGCGTACAATGAGCAGTTCTTC,TRBV4-3,-,16,TRBJ2-1,TRBD2
CSVGGYRSGNTIYF,TGCAGCGTTGGGGGTTACCGCTCTGGAAACACCATATATTTT,TRBV29-1,-,14,TRBJ1-3,-
CASSLADTQYF,TGCGCCAGCAGCTTGGCGGATACGCAGTATTTT,TRBV5-1,-,11,TRBJ2-3,-
CATSGGASSNQPQHF,TGTGCCACCAGCGGCGGGGCCTCCAGCAATCAGCCCCAGCATTTT,TRBV15,-,15,TRBJ1-5,-
CAITQRTGEDGYTF,TGTGCCATCACCCAAAGGACAGGGGAGGATGGCTACACCTTC,TRBV10-3,-,14,TRBJ1-2,TRBD1
CASSPRTLWSGNTIYF,TGTGCCAGCAGCCCCCGGACCCTGTGGTCTGGAAACACCATATATTTT,TRBV9,-,16,TRBJ1-3,-
CASSPIAGGVGQFF,TGTGCCAGTAGTCCAATAGCGGGAGGAGTCGGGCAGTTCTTC,TRBV19,-,14,TRBJ2-1,TRBD2
CASIDGMRLAGVYNEQFF,TGTGCCAGCATTGATGGAATGAGACTAGCGGGGGTCTACAATGAGCAGTTCTTC,TRBV6-1,-,18,TRBJ2-1,TRBD2
CASSQIKGRPFYEQYF,TGTGCCAGCAGCCAGATTAAGGGTAGGCCGTTCTACGAGCAGTACTTC,TRBV5-6,once,16,TRBJ2-7,-
CASSVGDPAYEQYF,TGTGCCAGCAGCGTGGGAGACCCAGCCTACGAGCAGTACTTC,TRBV9,-,14,TRBJ2-7,-
CASSLVAGGIETQYF,TGTGCCAGCAGCTTAGTTGCGGGGGGTATCGAGACCCAGTACTTC,TRBV7-9,-,15,TRBJ2-5,TRBD2
CASSYGQGRHYGYTF,TGTGCCAGCAGTTACGGGCAGGGTAGGCACTATGGCTACACCTTC,TRBV6-5,-,15,TRBJ1-2,-
CASSGREPYNEQFF,TGTGCCAGTAGTGGGCGGGAGCCCTACAATGAGCAGTTCTTC,TRBV19,-,14,TRBJ2-1,TRBD2
CASSGAYHTDTQYF,TGTGCCAGCAGCGGAGCCTACCACACAGATACGCAGTATTTT,TRBV7-9,once,14,TRBJ2-3,-
CASSTTGGSLGYTF,TGTGCCAGCAGTACGACAGGGGGATCGCTTGGCTACACCTTC,TRBV27,-,14,TRBJ1-2,TRBD1
CASGSPLSGAFF,TGTGCTAGTGGTTCCCCTCTCTCAGGAGCTTTCTTT,TRBV12-5,-,12,TRBJ1-1,-
CASIPTGATRRGETQYF,TGTGCCAGCATCCCAACAGGGGCAACTAGACGTGGGGAGACCCAGTACTTC,TRBV5-8,-,17,TRBJ2-5,TRBD1
CASSYSNAYEQYF,TGTGCCAGCAGTTACTCGAATGCCTACGAGCAGTACTTC,TRBV6-6,-,13,TRBJ2-7,-
CASSEKGVDFRETQYF,TGTGCCAGCAGTGAAAAGGGGGTAGACTTCAGGGAGACCCAGTACTTC,TRBV2,once,16,TRBJ2-5,-
CASSQLLLAGASTDTQYF,TGTGCCAGCAGCCAGCTCCTTCTAGCGGGGGCTAGCACAGATACGCAGTATTTT,TRBV14,-,18,TRBJ2-3,TRBD2